These T cell receptor beta chains were read from a single sample in a study of T cells after yellow fever vaccination. TCRdb re-analysed the 5' RACE reads in MiXCR, keeping a single row per CDR3 protein. The data hold a few hundred thousand distinct CDR3 sequences, with around 21% observed a single time. The material was PBMCs, obtained 15 days after the yellow fever booster vaccination. The receptors were sampled from a man aged 25-45 years who received the YFV17D yellow fever vaccine. CDR3s include the opening cysteine and the closing phenylalanine or tryptophan. Fields, in order: CDR3 protein, CDR3 DNA, V gene, J gene, D gene, clone size. A D gene is named only where the DNA matches it firmly. Only some rows state a clone size, as once, few, many or a class for expanded clones.

CDR3: CASSQDGRTFNEQFF
DNA: TGCGCCAGCAGCCAAGATGGTAGGACTTTCAATGAGCAGTTCTTC
V: TRBV4-3
J: TRBJ2-1
D: .
size: few

CDR3: CASSKSGSAKNIQYF
DNA: TGTGCCAGCAGCAAATCCGGCAGCGCCAAAAACATTCAGTACTTC
V: TRBV21-1
J: TRBJ2-4
D: .
size: few

CDR3: CASSLGLAGGPLETQYF
DNA: TGTGCCAGCAGCTTGGGACTAGCGGGAGGGCCCCTAGAGACCCAGTACTTC
V: TRBV5-6
J: TRBJ2-5
D: TRBD2
size: .

CDR3: CASRSANTEAFF
DNA: TGTGCCAGCAGATCGGCGAACACTGAAGCTTTCTTT
V: TRBV6-5
J: TRBJ1-1
D: .
size: .

CDR3: CASSESSGVQIYEQYF
DNA: TGCGCCAGCAGTGAGTCTAGCGGGGTACAGATTTACGAGCAGTACTTC
V: TRBV10-2
J: TRBJ2-7
D: TRBD2
size: few

CDR3: CASSKDSVFYEQYF
DNA: TGTGCCAGCAGCAAGGACAGCGTTTTCTACGAGCAGTACTTC
V: TRBV7-2
J: TRBJ2-7
D: .
size: few

CDR3: CASSLGASSYNEQFF
DNA: TGTGCCAGCAGCTTGGGGGCGAGCTCCTACAATGAGCAGTTCTTC
V: TRBV5-8
J: TRBJ2-1
D: .
size: many

CDR3: CASSFWGQIETQYF
DNA: TGCGCCAGCAGCTTTTGGGGACAGATAGAGACCCAGTACTTC
V: TRBV5-1
J: TRBJ2-5
D: TRBD1
size: .

CDR3: CASSLAARRQETQYF
DNA: TGTGCCAGCAGCTTAGCGGCGCGGCGCCAAGAGACCCAGTACTTC
V: TRBV7-2
J: TRBJ2-5
D: .
size: few

CDR3: CSAPRLMRGTDTQYF
DNA: TGCAGTGCTCCGCGTCTCATGCGAGGCACAGATACGCAGTATTTT
V: TRBV20-1
J: TRBJ2-3
D: .
size: .

CDR3: CASSQDIGGELFF
DNA: TGTGCCAGCAGCCAAGATATAGGCGGGGAGCTGTTTTTT
V: TRBV14
J: TRBJ2-2
D: .
size: few

CDR3: CASSYGLAGGPGEQYF
DNA: TGTGCCAGCAGCTATGGACTAGCGGGAGGGCCAGGCGAGCAGTACTTC
V: TRBV7-2
J: TRBJ2-7
D: TRBD2
size: few

CDR3: CASSYPGQREQYF
DNA: TGTGCCAGCAGTTACCCAGGACAGCGCGAGCAGTACTTC
V: TRBV6-6
J: TRBJ2-7
D: .
size: .

CDR3: CASSPPSGRAVGTQYF
DNA: TGTGCCAGCAGCCCACCCAGCGGGAGGGCCGTTGGTACGCAGTATTTT
V: TRBV7-6
J: TRBJ2-3
D: TRBD2
size: few

CDR3: CASSPDGSNNEQFF
DNA: TGCGCCAGTAGCCCCGACGGATCCAACAATGAGCAGTTCTTC
V: TRBV5-1
J: TRBJ2-1
D: .
size: few

CDR3: CATSRQLTLSYEQYF
DNA: TGTGCCACCAGCAGACAATTAACACTCTCCTACGAGCAGTACTTC
V: TRBV15
J: TRBJ2-7
D: .
size: few

CDR3: CSARGRALMGYNEQFF
DNA: TGCAGTGCTAGAGGACGGGCGCTTATGGGCTACAATGAGCAGTTCTTC
V: TRBV20-1
J: TRBJ2-1
D: .
size: few

CDR3: CSVPLRDSSYEQYF
DNA: TGCAGTGTTCCGCTCCGGGACTCCTCCTACGAGCAGTACTTC
V: TRBV20-1
J: TRBJ2-7
D: .
size: .

CDR3: CAIRDGTSGDTQYF
DNA: TGTGCCATCAGGGACGGGACTAGCGGCGATACGCAGTATTTT
V: TRBV10-3
J: TRBJ2-3
D: TRBD2
size: .

CDR3: CASSLVLRGSLDEQFF
DNA: TGTGCCAGCAGCTTAGTACTCCGCGGGAGTCTCGATGAGCAGTTCTTC
V: TRBV7-2
J: TRBJ2-1
D: TRBD2
size: many

CDR3: CSASHETQYF
DNA: TGCAGTGCTAGTCACGAGACCCAGTACTTC
V: TRBV20-1
J: TRBJ2-5
D: .
size: few

CDR3: CSAREADSQAFF
DNA: TGCAGTGCTAGAGAGGCGGACAGCCAAGCTTTCTTT
V: TRBV20-1
J: TRBJ1-1
D: .
size: .

CDR3: CASRHLAGGYNEQFF
DNA: TGTGCCAGCAGGCACCTAGCGGGAGGGTACAATGAGCAGTTCTTC
V: TRBV12-3/TRBV12-4
J: TRBJ2-1
D: TRBD2
size: few

CDR3: CASSPNGLAGKAQYF
DNA: TGTGCCAGCAGCCCGAATGGACTAGCCGGCAAGGCCCAGTACTTC
V: TRBV5-8
J: TRBJ2-5
D: TRBD2
size: .

CDR3: CASRIDRVGTGELFF
DNA: TGTGCCAGTAGAATCGACAGGGTTGGCACCGGGGAGCTGTTTTTT
V: TRBV19
J: TRBJ2-2
D: TRBD1
size: .